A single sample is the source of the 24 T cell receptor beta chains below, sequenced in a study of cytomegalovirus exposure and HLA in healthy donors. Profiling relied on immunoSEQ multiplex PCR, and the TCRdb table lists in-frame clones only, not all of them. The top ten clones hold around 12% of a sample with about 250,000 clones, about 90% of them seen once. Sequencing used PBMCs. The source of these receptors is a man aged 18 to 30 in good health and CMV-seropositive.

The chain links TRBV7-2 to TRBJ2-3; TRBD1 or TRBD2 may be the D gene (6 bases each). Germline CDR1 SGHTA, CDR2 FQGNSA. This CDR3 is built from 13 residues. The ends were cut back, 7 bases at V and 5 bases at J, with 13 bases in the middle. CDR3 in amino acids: CASNWAGQDTQYF. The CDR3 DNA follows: TGTGCCAGCAACTGGGCGGGACAAGATACGCAGTATTTT.

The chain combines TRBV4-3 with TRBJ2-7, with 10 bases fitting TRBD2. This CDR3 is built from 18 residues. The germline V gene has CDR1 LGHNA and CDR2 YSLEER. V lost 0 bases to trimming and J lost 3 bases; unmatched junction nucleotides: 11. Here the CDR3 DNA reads TGCGCCAGCAGCCAAGATAGAAGTAGCGGGAGGCGCTACTACGAGCAGTACTTC. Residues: CASSQDRSSGRRYYEQYF.

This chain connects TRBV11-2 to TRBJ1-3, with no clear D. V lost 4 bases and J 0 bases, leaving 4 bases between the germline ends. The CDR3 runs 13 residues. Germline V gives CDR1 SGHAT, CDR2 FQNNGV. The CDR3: CASSSISGNTIYF. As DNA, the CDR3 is TGTGCCAGCAGCTCGATCTCTGGAAACACCATATATTTT.

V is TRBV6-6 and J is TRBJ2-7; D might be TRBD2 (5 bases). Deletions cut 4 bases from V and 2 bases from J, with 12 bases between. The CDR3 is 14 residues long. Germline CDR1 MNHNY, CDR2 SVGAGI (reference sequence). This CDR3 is CASSLQRTTYEQYF. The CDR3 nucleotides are TGTGCCAGCAGTTTACAGCGGACGACCTACGAGCAGTACTTC.

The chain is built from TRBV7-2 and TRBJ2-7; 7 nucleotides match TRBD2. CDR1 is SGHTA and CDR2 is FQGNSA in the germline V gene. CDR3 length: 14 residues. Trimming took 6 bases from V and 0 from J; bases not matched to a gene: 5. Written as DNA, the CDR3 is TGTGCCAGCAGGCCCACTAGCGTCTCCTACGAGCAGTACTTC. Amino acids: CASRPTSVSYEQYF.

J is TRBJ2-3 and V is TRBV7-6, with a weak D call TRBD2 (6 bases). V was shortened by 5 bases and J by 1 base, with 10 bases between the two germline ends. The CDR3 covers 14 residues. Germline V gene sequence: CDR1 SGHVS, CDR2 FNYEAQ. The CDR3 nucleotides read TGTGCCAGCAGCCCTAGCGTACGCACAGATACGCAGTATTTT. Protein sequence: CASSPSVRTDTQYF.

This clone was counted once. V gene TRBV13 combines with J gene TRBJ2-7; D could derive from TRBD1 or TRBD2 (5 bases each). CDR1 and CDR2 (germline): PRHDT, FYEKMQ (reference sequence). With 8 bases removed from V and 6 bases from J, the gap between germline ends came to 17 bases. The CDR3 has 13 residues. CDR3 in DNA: TGTGCCAGCCTACAACGGCGAGGGACCGAGCAGTACTTC. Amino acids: CASLQRRGTEQYF.

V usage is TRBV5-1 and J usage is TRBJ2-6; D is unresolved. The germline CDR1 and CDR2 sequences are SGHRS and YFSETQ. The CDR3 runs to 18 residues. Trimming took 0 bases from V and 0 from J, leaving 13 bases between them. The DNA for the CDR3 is TGCGCCAGCAGCTTGGCCGTACAGAGCTTCTCTGGGGCCAACGTCCTGACTTTC. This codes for CASSLAVQSFSGANVLTF.

CDR3 region: CASSLSGNTEAFF. As DNA, the CDR3 is TGTGCCAGCAGTTTGTCAGGAAACACTGAAGCTTTCTTT. The chain has TRBV28 and TRBJ1-1; D remains ambiguous. The V end lost 3 bases, the J end lost 2 bases, and 7 bases lay between the germline ends. This CDR3 is built from 13 residues. Germline CDR1 and CDR2: MDHEN and SYDVKM.

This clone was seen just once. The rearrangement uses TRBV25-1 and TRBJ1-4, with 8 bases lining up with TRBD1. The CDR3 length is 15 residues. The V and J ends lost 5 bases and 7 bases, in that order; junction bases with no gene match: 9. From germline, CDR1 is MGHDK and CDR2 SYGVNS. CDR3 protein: CASSLLGTGREKLFF. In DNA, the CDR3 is TGTGCCAGCAGTCTTCTTGGGACAGGTCGTGAAAAACTGTTTTTT. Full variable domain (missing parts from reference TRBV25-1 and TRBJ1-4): EADIYQTPRYLVIGTGKKITLECSQTMGHDKMYWYQQDPGMELHLIHYSYGVNSTEKGDLSSESTVSRIRTEHFPLTLESARPSHTSQYLCASSLLGTGREKLFFGSGTQLSVL.

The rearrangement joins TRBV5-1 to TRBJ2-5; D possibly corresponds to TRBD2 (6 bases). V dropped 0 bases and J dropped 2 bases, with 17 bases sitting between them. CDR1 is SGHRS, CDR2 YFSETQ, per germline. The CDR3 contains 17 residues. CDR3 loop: CASSLARDSRRQETQYF. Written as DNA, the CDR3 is TGCGCCAGCAGCTTGGCCAGGGACTCCAGACGACAAGAGACCCAGTACTTC.

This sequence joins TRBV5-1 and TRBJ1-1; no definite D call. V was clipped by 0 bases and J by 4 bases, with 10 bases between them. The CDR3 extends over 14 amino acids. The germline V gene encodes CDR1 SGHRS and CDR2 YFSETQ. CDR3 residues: CASSLEQRSTEAFF. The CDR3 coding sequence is TGCGCCAGCAGCTTGGAACAAAGGAGCACTGAAGCTTTCTTT.

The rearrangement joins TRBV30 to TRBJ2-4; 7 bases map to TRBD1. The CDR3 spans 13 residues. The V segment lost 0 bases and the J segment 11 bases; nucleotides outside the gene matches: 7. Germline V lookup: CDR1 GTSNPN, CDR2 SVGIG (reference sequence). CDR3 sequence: CAWSVMAGGLQYF. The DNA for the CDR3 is TGTGCCTGGAGTGTAATGGCAGGGGGTCTTCAGTACTTC.

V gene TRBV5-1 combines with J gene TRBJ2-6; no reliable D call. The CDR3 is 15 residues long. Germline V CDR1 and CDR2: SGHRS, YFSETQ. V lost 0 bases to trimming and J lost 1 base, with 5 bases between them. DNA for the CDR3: TGCGCCAGCAGCTTGGACCCTTCTGGGGCCAACGTCCTGACTTTC. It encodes CASSLDPSGANVLTF.

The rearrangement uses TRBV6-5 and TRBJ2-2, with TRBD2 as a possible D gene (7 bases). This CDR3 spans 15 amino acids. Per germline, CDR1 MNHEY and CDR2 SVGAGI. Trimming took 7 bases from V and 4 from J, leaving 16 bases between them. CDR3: CASTQGGGFTGELFF. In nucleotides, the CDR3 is TGTGCCAGCACCCAGGGAGGGGGATTCACCGGGGAGCTGTTTTTT.

The chain's CDR3 is CASSFFVRGIGNTDTQYF. The CDR3 region has the DNA TGTGCCAGCAGTTTCTTTGTCAGGGGAATTGGAAACACAGATACGCAGTATTTT. This chain connects TRBV27 to TRBJ2-3, with D possibly being TRBD1 (6 bases). Trimming took 3 bases from V and 2 from J, leaving 21 bases between them. Germline loops: CDR1 MNHEY, CDR2 SMNVEV (reference sequence). The CDR3 runs to 18 residues.

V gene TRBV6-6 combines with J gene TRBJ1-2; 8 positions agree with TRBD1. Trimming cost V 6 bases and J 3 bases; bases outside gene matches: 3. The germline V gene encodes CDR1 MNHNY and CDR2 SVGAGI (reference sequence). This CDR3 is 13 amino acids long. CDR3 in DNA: TGTGCCAGCAGGACAGGGGCAGACTATGGCTACACCTTC. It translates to CASRTGADYGYTF.

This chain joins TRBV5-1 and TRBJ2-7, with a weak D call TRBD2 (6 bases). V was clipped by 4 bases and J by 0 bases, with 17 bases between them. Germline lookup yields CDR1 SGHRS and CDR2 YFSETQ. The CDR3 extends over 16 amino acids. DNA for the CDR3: TGCGCCAGCAGCCAGGTATGGGACTCCCGCTCCTACGAGCAGTACTTC. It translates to CASSQVWDSRSYEQYF.

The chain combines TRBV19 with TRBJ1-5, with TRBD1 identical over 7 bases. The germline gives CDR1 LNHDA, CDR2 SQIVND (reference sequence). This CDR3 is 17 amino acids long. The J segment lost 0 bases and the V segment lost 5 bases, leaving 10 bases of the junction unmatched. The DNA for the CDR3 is TGTGCCAGTAGTCTACCCCGGACAGGCCGTAGCAATCAGCCCCAGCATTTT. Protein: CASSLPRTGRSNQPQHF.

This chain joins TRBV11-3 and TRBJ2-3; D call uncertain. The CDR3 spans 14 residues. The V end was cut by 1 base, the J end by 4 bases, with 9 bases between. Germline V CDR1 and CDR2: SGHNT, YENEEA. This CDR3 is CASSLAAFSDTQYF. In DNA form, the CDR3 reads TGTGCCAGCAGCTTAGCAGCATTTTCAGATACGCAGTATTTT.

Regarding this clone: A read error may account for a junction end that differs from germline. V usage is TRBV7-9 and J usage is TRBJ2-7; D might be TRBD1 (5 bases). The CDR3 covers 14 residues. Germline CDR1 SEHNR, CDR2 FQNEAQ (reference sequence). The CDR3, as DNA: TGTGCCAGCAGCCTGGACGGTGGGTGGGCACAGGTCGGGTTC. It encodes CASSLDGGWAQVGF.

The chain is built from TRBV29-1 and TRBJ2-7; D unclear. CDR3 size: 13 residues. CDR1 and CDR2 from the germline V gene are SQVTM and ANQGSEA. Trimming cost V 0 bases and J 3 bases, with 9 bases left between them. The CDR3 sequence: CSVEDQNHYEQYF. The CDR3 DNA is TGCAGCGTTGAAGATCAGAACCACTACGAGCAGTACTTC.

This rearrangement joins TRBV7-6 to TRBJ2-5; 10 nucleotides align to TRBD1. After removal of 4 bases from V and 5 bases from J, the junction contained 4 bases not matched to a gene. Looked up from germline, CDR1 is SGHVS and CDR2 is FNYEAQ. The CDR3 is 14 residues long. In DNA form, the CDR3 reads TGTGCCAGCAGCTGGGGACAGGGGCGGGAGACCCAGTACTTC. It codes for CASSWGQGRETQYF.

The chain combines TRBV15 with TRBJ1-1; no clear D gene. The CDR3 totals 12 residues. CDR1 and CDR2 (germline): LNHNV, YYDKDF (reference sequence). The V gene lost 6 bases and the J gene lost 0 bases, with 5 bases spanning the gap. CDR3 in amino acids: CATSGLNTEAFF. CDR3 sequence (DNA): TGTGCCACCAGTGGACTGAACACTGAAGCTTTCTTT. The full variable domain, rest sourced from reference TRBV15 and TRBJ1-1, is DAMVIQNPRYQVTQFGKPVTLSCSQTLNHNVMYWYQQKSSQAPKLLFHYYDKDFNNEADTPDNFQSRRPNTSFCFLDIRSPGLGDTAMYLCATSGLNTEAFFGQGTRLTVV.